This T cell receptor beta chain was profiled in a study of OX40 agonist ivuxolimab in advanced cancers. At the level of the study: Therapy given before enrollment (anti-PD-1, anti-PD-L1 or anti-CTLA-4) was allowed, and around 40% had some. Study observations and caveats: No antigen was identified for the clonally expanded peripheral T cells. Clonal expansion from baseline to week 6 occurred in both CD4+ and CD8+ T cells. Some of the nonresponding patients also showed low levels of normalized T-cell clonal expansion.

Assay: immunoSEQ multiplex PCR; the TCRdb copy retains only in-frame clones and omits some. The sample has about 50,000 clones, more than 75% seen once. V dropped 3 bases and J dropped 2; count of bases not matched to a gene: 4. The length of the CDR3 is 15 residues. Germline CDR1 SGDLS, CDR2 YYNGEE. With respect to this clone: Its antigen is as yet unknown.

The chain employs TRBV9 and TRBJ2-7; TRBD2 agrees at 11 bases. This sequence originates from an adult with an advanced solid tumor such as melanoma, head and neck, liver or kidney cancer. Source: CD4+ or CD8+ T cells sorted from blood, taken in a trial of the OX40 agonist ivuxolimab. The CDR3 coding sequence is TGTGCCAGCAGCGGGGGACTAGCGGTTACCTACGAGCAGTACTTC. Translated: CASSGGLAVTYEQYF.